The next 14 T cell receptor beta chains were all read from a single sample in a study of T cells in Graves' hyperthyroidism and ophthalmopathy (dated by TCRdb to the late 2010s). Library preparation employed multiplex PCR. The reads were generated on an Illumina HiSeq 2000. Amplification of TCR beta CDR3 regions was carried out from RNA transcripts. A first-round RT-PCR of the TCR CDR3 used the HTBI primer set with the Qiagen OneStep RT-PCR kit. TCRdb handled the public reads itself, with Q25 trimming in fastp and clone calling in MiXCR, and kept productive beta chains. Rows with one shared CDR3 protein collapse into an entry with the most common genes and DNA. The sample data list about half a million distinct CDR3 sequences, and about 24% of these were observed just once. Over 9% of the sample comes from the top ten. Sequenced material: blood. The receptor set was obtained from a woman in her 30s with Graves' ophthalmopathy.

The CDR3 DNA reads as TGTGCCAGCAGCTTAGGAGGAAGTGTTTCACCCCTCCACTTT. Its protein is CASSLGGSVSPLHF. The genes are TRBV7-2 and TRBJ1-6; no reliable D call. CDR1 is SGHTA and CDR2 is FQGNSA in the germline V gene. Trimming took off 1 base at V and 9 bases at J, with 10 bases between the two ends. The CDR3 runs to 14 residues. The full variable domain, in which reference TRBV7-2 and TRBJ1-6 provide the parts outside the CDR3, is GAGVSQSPSNKVTEKGKDVELRCDPISGHTALYWYRQSLGQGLEFLIYFQGNSAPDKSGLPSDRFSAERTGGSVSTLTIQRTQQEDSAVYLCASSLGGSVSPLHFGNGTRLTVT.

This rearrangement joins TRBV9 to TRBJ2-5; either TRBD1 or TRBD2 may supply D (5 bases each). CDR1 is SGDLS, CDR2 YYNGEE, per germline. The CDR3 loop spans 16 amino acids. Trimming shortened V by 4 bases and J by 4 bases, and 20 bases separated the two germline ends. The CDR3 coding sequence is TGTGCCAGCAGCACCGGGACCTCCTTATGGGGAGAGACCCAGTACTTC. Protein: CASSTGTSLWGETQYF.

This clonotype was recorded at least ten times. The chain joins TRBV29-1 to TRBJ1-2; D remains unclear. CDR3 length: 10 residues. CDR1 and CDR2 (germline): SQVTM, ANQGSEA. Between the trimmed V and J ends, which lost 0 bases and 6 bases, there was a span of 2 bases. For the CDR3, the DNA is TGCAGCGTTGAAGAAAATGGCTACACCTTC. It translates to CSVEENGYTF.

This clonotype was picked up a small number of times. The chain combines TRBV11-1 with TRBJ2-2; 8 bases fit TRBD1. CDR1 is SGHAT, CDR2 FQDESV, per germline (reference sequence). The CDR3 loop spans 18 amino acids. With 6 bases clipped from V and 5 bases from J, the junction kept 17 bases outside the gene matches. The CDR3 loop reads CASSFPSGQGVRTGELFF. The CDR3 bases are TGTGCCAGCAGTTTTCCCTCAGGACAGGGTGTGAGGACCGGGGAGCTGTTTTTT. The whole variable domain, filled in from reference TRBV11-1 and TRBJ2-2, reads EAEVAQSPRYKITEKSQAVAFWCDPISGHATLYWYRQILGQGPELLVQFQDESVVDDSQLPKDRFSAERLKGVDSTLKIQPAELGDSAMYLCASSFPSGQGVRTGELFFGEGSRLTVL.

With regard to this clonotype: A much larger clone lies a single base off, so this may be a read error. V is TRBV5-1 and J is TRBJ1-2; D might be TRBD1 (6 bases). The CDR3 consists of 12 residues. Germline V gene lookup returns CDR1 SGHRS and CDR2 YFSETQ. With 2 bases removed from V and 7 bases from J, the gap between germline ends came to 9 bases. The CDR3 DNA is TGCGCCAGCAGCTTTGAAGGGGGTGGCTACACCTTC. Protein sequence: CASSFEGGGYTF.

This clonotype has a count of ten or more. This chain links TRBV7-3 with TRBJ2-5; D gene uncertain. This CDR3 has 15 amino acids. Germline V CDR1 and CDR2: SGHTA, FQGTGA. Between the trimmed V and J ends, which lost 5 bases and 0 bases, there was a span of 13 bases. This chain's CDR3 is CASSPQTGNQETQYF. The CDR3 nucleotides are TGTGCCAGCAGCCCCCAGACTGGCAACCAAGAGACCCAGTACTTC.

CDR3 in amino acids: CSARGGTGGYEQYF. The CDR3 coding sequence is TGCAGTGCTAGAGGGGGGACAGGGGGCTACGAGCAGTACTTC. The J gene is TRBJ2-7, the V gene TRBV20-1; 11 nucleotides match TRBD1. Germline trimming cut 1 base from V and 3 bases from J; bases unmatched to any gene: 2. Germline V gene data show CDR1 as DFQATT and CDR2 as SNEGSKA (reference sequence). The CDR3 extends over 14 amino acids.

This clonotype was seen ten or more times. This chain uses TRBV19 with TRBJ2-5; 7 bases line up with TRBD2. The CDR3 runs to 17 residues. Germline lookup yields CDR1 LNHDA and CDR2 SQIVND (reference sequence). V shed 2 bases, J shed 5 bases, and the junction held 14 bases outside the gene matches. CDR3 coding DNA: TGTGCCAGTAGTATAACCACCGGGACGCGGGGAGGGGAGACCCAGTACTTC. It specifies CASSITTGTRGGETQYF. Full variable domain (missing parts from reference TRBV19 and TRBJ2-5): DGGITQSPKYLFRKEGQNVTLSCEQNLNHDAMYWYRQDPGQGLRLIYYSQIVNDFQKGDIAEGYSVSREKKESFPLTVTSAQKNPTAFYLCASSITTGTRGGETQYFGPGTRLLVL.

The sample holds many counts of this clonotype. The chain has TRBV7-9 and TRBJ1-2; D call uncertain. Germline V CDR1 and CDR2: SEHNR, FQNEAQ (reference sequence). The V gene lost 5 bases and the J gene lost 0 bases, with 7 bases spanning the gap. The CDR3 consists of 13 residues. The CDR3 DNA reads TGTGCCAGCAGCATCATTCCTAACTATGGCTACACCTTC. Translated: CASSIIPNYGYTF.

The sample holds one count of this clonotype. V and J are TRBV6-1 and TRBJ1-1, with 7 positions matching TRBD1. V trimming: 5 bases; J trimming: 0 bases; junction bases outside the gene matches: 9. The CDR3 has 16 residues. Germline CDR1 is MNHNS and CDR2 is SASEGT. The CDR3 sequence: CASSPRQGSLNTEAFF. CDR3 nucleotide sequence: TGTGCCAGCAGTCCCCGACAGGGATCTTTGAACACTGAAGCTTTCTTT.

This clonotype has a count of ten or more. V is TRBV7-2 and J is TRBJ2-3; D is undetermined. The CDR3 spans 14 residues. CDR1 is SGHTA, CDR2 FQGNSA, per germline. V was shortened by 1 base and J by 5 bases, with 10 bases between the two germline ends. The CDR3 DNA reads TGTGCCAGCAGCTTAGGACCGGATGAAGATACGCAGTATTTT. This gives the protein CASSLGPDEDTQYF. The full variable domain, its missing parts supplied by reference TRBV7-2 and TRBJ2-3, is GAGVSQSPSNKVTEKGKDVELRCDPISGHTALYWYRQSLGQGLEFLIYFQGNSAPDKSGLPSDRFSAERTGGSVSTLTIQRTQQEDSAVYLCASSLGPDEDTQYFGPGTRLTVL.

This clonotype was seen repeatedly, ten times or more. The V call is TRBV6-1, the J call TRBJ1-5, with no clear D. Germline assignment: CDR1 MNHNS and CDR2 SASEGT. The length of the CDR3 is 11 residues. Trimming pared 2 bases from V and 12 bases from J, leaving 8 bases between. The DNA for the CDR3 is TGTGCCAGCAGTGAATGGGGTTACCAGCATTTT. This gives the protein CASSEWGYQHF.

The rearrangement links TRBV6-2 or TRBV6-3 to TRBJ1-6, with 9 bases identical to TRBD1. V gave up 6 bases and J gave up 6 bases; unmatched junction bases: 6. The CDR3 consists of 15 residues. Per the germline V gene, CDR1 is MNHEY and CDR2 is SVGEGT. CDR3 nucleotide sequence: TGTGCCAGCAGGAACGACAGGGGGGGTAATTCACCCCTCCACTTT. Translation gives CASRNDRGGNSPLHF.

This clonotype appeared many times. The genes are TRBV5-1 and TRBJ2-5; no firm D call. The CDR3 length is 13 residues. Trimming removed 3 bases at V and 4 bases at J, with 10 bases between. The V gene's germline CDR1 is SGHRS and CDR2 YFSETQ. CDR3 sequence reads: CASSSRAPETQYF. CDR3 DNA: TGCGCCAGCAGCTCCCGGGCCCCAGAGACCCAGTACTTC.